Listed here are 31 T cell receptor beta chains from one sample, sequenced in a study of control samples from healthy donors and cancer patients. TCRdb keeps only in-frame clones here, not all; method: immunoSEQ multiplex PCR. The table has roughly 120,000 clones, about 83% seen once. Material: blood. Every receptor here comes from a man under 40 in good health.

The CDR3 nucleotides are TGTGCCAGTAGTAGTTATGAAAAACTGTTTTTT. Amino acid sequence: CASSSYEKLFF. V is TRBV19 and J is TRBJ1-4; D is undetermined. V was pared by 4 bases and J by 6 bases, with 3 bases between. The CDR3 sequence is 11 residues long. Germline V CDR1 and CDR2: LNHDA, SQIVND (reference sequence).

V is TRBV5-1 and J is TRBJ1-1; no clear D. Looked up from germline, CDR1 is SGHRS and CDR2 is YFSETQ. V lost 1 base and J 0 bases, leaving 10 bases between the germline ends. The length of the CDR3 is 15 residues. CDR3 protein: CASSLIQSMNTEAFF. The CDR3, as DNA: TGCGCCAGCAGCTTGATCCAAAGTATGAACACTGAAGCTTTCTTT. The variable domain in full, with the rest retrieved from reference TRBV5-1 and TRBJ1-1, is KAGVTQTPRYLIKTRGQQVTLSCSPISGHRSVSWYQQTPGQGLQFLFEYFSETQRNKGNFPGRFSGRQFSNSRSEMNVSTLELGDSALYLCASSLIQSMNTEAFFGQGTRLTVV.

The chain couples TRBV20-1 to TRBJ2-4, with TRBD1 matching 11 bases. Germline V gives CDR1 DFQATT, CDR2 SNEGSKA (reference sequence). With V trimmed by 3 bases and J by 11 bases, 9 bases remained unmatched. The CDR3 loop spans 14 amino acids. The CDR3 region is CSASLGTGGFLQYF. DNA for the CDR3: TGCAGTGCTAGTCTGGGGACAGGGGGTTTTCTTCAGTACTTC.

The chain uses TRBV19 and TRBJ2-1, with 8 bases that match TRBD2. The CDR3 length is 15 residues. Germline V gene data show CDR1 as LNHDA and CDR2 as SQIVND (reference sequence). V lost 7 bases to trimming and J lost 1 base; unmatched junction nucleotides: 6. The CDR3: CASNVAGNSYNEQFF. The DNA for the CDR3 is TGTGCCAGTAACGTAGCGGGGAATTCCTACAATGAGCAGTTCTTC.

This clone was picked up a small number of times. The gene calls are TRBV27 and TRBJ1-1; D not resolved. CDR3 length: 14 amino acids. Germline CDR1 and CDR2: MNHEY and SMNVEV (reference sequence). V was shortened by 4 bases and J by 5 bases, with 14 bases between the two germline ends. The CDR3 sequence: CASSSLGFGTEAFF. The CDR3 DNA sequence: TGTGCCAGCAGTTCCCTGGGGTTTGGGACTGAAGCTTTCTTT.

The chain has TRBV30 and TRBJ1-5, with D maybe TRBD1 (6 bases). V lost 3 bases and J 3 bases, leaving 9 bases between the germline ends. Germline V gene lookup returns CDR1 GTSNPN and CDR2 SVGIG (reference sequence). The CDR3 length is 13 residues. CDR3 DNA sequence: TGTGCCTGGAGAACAGGGCCCAATCAGCCCCAGCATTTT. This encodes CAWRTGPNQPQHF.

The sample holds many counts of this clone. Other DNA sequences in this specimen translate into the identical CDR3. The chain's CDR3 is CASSPRARGDTQYF. The CDR3 bases are TGTGCCAGCTCACCGAGGGCCAGGGGGGATACGCAGTATTTT. The rearrangement uses TRBV18 and TRBJ2-3; 7 bases match TRBD1. The length of the CDR3 is 14 residues. CDR1 and CDR2 (germline): KGHSH, LQKENI. With V trimmed by 3 bases and J by 6 bases, 6 bases remained unmatched.

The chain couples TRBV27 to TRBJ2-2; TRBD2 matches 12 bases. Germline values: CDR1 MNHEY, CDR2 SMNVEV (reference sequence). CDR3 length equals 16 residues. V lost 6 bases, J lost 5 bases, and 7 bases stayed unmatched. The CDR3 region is CASSPPSGGATGELFF. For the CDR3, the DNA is TGTGCCAGCAGCCCCCCTAGCGGGGGGGCAACCGGGGAGCTGTTTTTT.

This CDR3 reads CASSLTGVRGETQYF. In DNA, the CDR3 is TGCGCCAGCAGCTTAACAGGGGTCCGGGGAGAGACCCAGTACTTC. The chain links TRBV5-1 to TRBJ2-5; 7 bases agree with TRBD1. Germline trimming cut 2 bases from V and 4 bases from J; bases unmatched to any gene: 8. Germline V gene data show CDR1 as SGHRS and CDR2 as YFSETQ. This CDR3 comprises 15 residues.

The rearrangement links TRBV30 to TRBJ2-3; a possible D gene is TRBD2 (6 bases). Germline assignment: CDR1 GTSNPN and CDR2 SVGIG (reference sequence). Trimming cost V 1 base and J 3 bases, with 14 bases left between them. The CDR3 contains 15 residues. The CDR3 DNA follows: TGTGCCTGGAGTGCTTTAGCGGCGTTTACAGATACGCAGTATTTT. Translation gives CAWSALAAFTDTQYF.

The CDR3 loop reads CASSVMVTGGGQPQHF. CDR3 nucleotides: TGTGCCAGCAGCGTTATGGTGACAGGGGGAGGGCAGCCCCAGCATTTT. This chain uses TRBV2 with TRBJ1-5, with 9 positions matching TRBD1. V lost 6 bases and J lost 7; bases outside the gene matches: 13. Germline V gene sequence: CDR1 SNHLY, CDR2 FYNNEI. The CDR3 has 16 residues.

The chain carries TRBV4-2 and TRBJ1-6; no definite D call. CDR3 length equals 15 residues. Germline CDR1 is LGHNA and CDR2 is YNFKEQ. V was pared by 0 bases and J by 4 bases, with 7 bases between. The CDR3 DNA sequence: TGTGCCAGCAGCCAAGATGACGGTTATAATTCACCCCTCCACTTT. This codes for CASSQDDGYNSPLHF.

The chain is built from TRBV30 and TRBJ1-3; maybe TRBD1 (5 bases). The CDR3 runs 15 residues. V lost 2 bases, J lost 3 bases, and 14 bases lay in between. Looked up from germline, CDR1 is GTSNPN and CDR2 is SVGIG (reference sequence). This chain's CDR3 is CAWSPPREVGNTIYF. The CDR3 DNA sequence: TGTGCCTGGAGTCCTCCCAGGGAGGTTGGAAACACCATATATTTT.

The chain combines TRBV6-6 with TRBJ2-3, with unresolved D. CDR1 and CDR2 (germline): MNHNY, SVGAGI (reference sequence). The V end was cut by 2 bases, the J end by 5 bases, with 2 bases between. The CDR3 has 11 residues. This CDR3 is CASSYQDTQYF. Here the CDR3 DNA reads TGTGCCAGCAGTTACCAAGATACGCAGTATTTT.

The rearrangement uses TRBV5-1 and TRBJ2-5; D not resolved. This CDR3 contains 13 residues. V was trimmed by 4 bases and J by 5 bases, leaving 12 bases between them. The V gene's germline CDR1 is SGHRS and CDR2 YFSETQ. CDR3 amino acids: CASSPRTGETQYF. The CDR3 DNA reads TGCGCCAGCAGCCCCCGAACTGGGGAGACCCAGTACTTC.

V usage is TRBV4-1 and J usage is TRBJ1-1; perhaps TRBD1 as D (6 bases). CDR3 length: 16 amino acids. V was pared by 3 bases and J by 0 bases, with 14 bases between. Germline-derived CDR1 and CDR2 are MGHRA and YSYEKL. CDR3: CASSHAGTTMNTEAFF. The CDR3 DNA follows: TGCGCCAGCAGCCACGCCGGGACAACAATGAACACTGAAGCTTTCTTT.

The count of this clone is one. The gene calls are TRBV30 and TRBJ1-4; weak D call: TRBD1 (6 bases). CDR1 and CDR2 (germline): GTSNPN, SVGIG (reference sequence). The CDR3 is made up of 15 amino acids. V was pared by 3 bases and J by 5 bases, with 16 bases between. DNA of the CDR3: TGTGCCTGGAGACCCCAGGCAGGGGTAAATGAAAAACTGTTTTTT. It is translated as CAWRPQAGVNEKLFF.

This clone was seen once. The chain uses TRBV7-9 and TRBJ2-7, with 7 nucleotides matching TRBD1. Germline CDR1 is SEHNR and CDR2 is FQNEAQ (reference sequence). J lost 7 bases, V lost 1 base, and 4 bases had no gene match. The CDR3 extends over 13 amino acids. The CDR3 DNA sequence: TGTGCCAGCAGCTTAGGACAGGGCCAGGAGCAGTACTTC. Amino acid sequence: CASSLGQGQEQYF.

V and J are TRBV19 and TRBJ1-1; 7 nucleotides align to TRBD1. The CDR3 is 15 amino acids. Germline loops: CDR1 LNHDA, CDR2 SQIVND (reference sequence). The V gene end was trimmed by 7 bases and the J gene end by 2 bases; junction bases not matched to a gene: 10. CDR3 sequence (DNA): TGTGCCAGTACGTACGACAGGGCGATAAACACTGAAGCTTTCTTT. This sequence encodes CASTYDRAINTEAFF.

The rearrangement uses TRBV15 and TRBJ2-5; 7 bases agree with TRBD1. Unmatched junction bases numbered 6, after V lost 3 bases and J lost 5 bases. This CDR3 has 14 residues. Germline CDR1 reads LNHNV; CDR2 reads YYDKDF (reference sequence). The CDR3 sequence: CATSSGQVDETQYF. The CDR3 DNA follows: TGTGCCACCAGCAGCGGACAGGTAGACGAGACCCAGTACTTC.

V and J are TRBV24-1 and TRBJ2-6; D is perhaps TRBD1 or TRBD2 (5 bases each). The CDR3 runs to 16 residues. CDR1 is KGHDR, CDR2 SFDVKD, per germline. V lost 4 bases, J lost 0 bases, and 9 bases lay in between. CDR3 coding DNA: TGTGCCACCAGTGACAGGGAGAACTCTGGGGCCAACGTCCTGACTTTC. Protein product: CATSDRENSGANVLTF.

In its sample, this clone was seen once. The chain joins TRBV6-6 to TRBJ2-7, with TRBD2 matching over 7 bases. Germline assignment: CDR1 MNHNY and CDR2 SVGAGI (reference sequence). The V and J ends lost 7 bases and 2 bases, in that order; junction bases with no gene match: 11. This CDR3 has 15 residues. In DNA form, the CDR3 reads TGTGCCAGCACCCCCGGGTGGGGGGGGACCTACGAGCAGTACTTC. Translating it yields CASTPGWGGTYEQYF.

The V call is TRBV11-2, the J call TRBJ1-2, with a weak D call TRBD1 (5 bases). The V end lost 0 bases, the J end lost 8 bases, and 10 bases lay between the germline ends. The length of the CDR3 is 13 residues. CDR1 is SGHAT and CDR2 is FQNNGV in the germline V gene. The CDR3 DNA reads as TGTGCCAGCAGCTTAGAACCCGGGGGAGGCTACACCTTC. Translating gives CASSLEPGGGYTF.

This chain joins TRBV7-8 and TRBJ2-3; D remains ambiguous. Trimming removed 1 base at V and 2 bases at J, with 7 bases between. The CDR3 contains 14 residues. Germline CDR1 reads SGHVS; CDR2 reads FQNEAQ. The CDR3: CASSLGRTTDTQYF. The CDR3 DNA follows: TGTGCCAGCAGCTTAGGGCGGACCACAGATACGCAGTATTTT.

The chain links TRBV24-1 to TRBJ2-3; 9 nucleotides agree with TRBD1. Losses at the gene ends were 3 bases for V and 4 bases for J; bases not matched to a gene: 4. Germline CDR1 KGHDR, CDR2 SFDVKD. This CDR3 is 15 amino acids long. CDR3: CATSDRRQGADTQYF. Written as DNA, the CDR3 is TGTGCCACCAGTGATAGGAGACAGGGGGCAGATACGCAGTATTTT.

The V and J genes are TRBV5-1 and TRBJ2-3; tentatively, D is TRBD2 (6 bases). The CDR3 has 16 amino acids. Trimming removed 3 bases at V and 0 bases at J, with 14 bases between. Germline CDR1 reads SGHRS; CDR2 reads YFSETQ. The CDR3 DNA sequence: TGCGCCAGCAGCTCCCTTTGGGGGGTGAGCACAGATACGCAGTATTTT. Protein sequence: CASSSLWGVSTDTQYF.

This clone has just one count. CDR3 nucleotides: TGCGCCAGCAGCTTAAGGGCAGCTAACACTGAAGCTTTCTTT. Its protein product is CASSLRAANTEAFF. The V call is TRBV5-1, the J call TRBJ1-1; D is undetermined. CDR3 size: 14 residues. Germline V gene lookup returns CDR1 SGHRS and CDR2 YFSETQ. Deletions cut 2 bases from V and 2 bases from J, with 10 bases between.

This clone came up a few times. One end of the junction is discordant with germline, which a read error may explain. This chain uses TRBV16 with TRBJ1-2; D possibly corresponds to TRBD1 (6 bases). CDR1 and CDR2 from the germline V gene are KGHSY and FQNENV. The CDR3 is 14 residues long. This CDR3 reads CASSRSTGTYVYTF. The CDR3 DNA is TGTGCCAGCAGTCGCTCGACAGGAACCTATGTCTACACCTTC.

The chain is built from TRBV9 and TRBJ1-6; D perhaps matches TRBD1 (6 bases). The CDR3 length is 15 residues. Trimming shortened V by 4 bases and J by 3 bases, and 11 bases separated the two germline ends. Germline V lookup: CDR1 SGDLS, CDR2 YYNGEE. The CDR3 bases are TGTGCCAGCAGCCTAGGGGGGGACTATAATTCACCCCTCCACTTT. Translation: CASSLGGDYNSPLHF.

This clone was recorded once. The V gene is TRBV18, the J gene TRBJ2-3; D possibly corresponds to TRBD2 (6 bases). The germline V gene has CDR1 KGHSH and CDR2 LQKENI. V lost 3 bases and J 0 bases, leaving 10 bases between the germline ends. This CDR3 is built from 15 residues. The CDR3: CASSPDYLSTDTQYF. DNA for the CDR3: TGTGCCAGCTCACCGGACTACCTAAGCACAGATACGCAGTATTTT. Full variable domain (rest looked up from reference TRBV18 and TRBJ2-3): NAGVMQNPRHLVRRRGQEARLRCSPMKGHSHVYWYRQLPEEGLKFMVYLQKENIIDESGMPKERFSAEFPKEGPSILRIQQVVRGDSAAYFCASSPDYLSTDTQYFGPGTRLTVL.

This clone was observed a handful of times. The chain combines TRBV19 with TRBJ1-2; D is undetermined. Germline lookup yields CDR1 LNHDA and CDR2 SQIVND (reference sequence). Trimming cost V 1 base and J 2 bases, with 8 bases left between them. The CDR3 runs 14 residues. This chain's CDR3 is CASSIAAGNYGYTF. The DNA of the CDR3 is TGTGCCAGTAGTATAGCGGCCGGGAACTATGGCTACACCTTC. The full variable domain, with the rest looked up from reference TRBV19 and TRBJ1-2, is DGGITQSPKYLFRKEGQNVTLSCEQNLNHDAMYWYRQDPGQGLRLIYYSQIVNDFQKGDIAEGYSVSREKKESFPLTVTSAQKNPTAFYLCASSIAAGNYGYTFGSGTRLTVV.